This TCR beta chain appears in the sequencing data of a study of identical twins. The CDR3 totals 15 residues. Only a few counts were recorded for this clonotype. Antigen: not known. Template switching added a universal primer site, and cDNA bore unique molecular identifiers. TCRdb re-called the 5' RACE reads through MiXCR, storing one row per CDR3 protein. The profile covers approximately 600,000 distinct CDR3 sequences, with 9.6% appearing a single time and 2.5% to 3.5% taken by the ten largest. Study findings and constraints: Cord blood beta clonotypes present at high abundance carried fewer insertions; no such pattern appeared in memory repertoires.

These same data were also listed under a study on yellow fever vaccine responses in identical twins.

The sequenced material came from PBMCs. The TCR comes from a young woman in good health. V gene TRBV21-1 combines with J gene TRBJ2-7; the table's D call, TRBD2, was not checked against the DNA. TRBV21-1 constitutes a pseudogene. CDR3 DNA sequence: TGTGCCAGCACCTCACGGACTAGCGGGAGTTACGAGCAGTACTTC. Residues: CASTSRTSGSYEQYF.